This T cell receptor beta chain comes out of a study of blood T cell repertoires in COVID-19. On the study more broadly: Acute and convalescent COVID-19 samples came from the United States, Italy and Spain. T cells, B-cell-depleted T cells, or PBMCs supplied cDNA or gDNA.

In its sample, this clone was seen once. Trimming pared 2 bases from V and 0 bases from J, leaving 13 bases between. Germline loops: CDR1 SGHAT, CDR2 FQNNGV. The CDR3 has 16 amino acids. Per the study methods: Amplification from reference gene primers served as the basis for estimated nucleated cell counts. Data came from immunoSEQ multiplex PCR; TCRdb stores just in-frame clones and leaves some out. The V and J calls and the clone size are those of that table, but D and trimming were determined from the DNA. The sample holds over 200,000 clones; about 80% are singletons and the top ten take 2.5%. What was sequenced was peripheral blood. This sequence originates from a woman between 35 and 50 years old with active or convalescent COVID-19. The V gene is TRBV11-2, the J gene TRBJ2-5; TRBD1 might be the D (7 bases). The CDR3 region has the DNA TGTGCCAGCAGCTTACTCCCAGGGGGGAACCAAGAGACCCAGTACTTC. Encoded protein: CASSLLPGGNQETQYF.